The 9 T cell receptor beta chains in this list originate from one sample, sequenced in a study of T cells in Graves' hyperthyroidism and ophthalmopathy. TCR beta CDR3 regions were amplified from RNA transcripts. The TCR CDR3 was amplified in a first-round RT-PCR using the HTBI primer set. TCRdb fed the multiplex PCR reads into MiXCR, producing one record per CDR3 protein. The sample includes about 560,000 distinct CDR3 sequences, 16% of them seen just once. The sample comprised blood. The receptors come from a woman aged 18-29 years with Graves' hyperthyroidism.

There are a few counts of this clonotype. The chain is built from TRBV2 and TRBJ2-7; 8 positions agree with TRBD2. CDR1 is SNHLY, CDR2 FYNNEI, per germline. The CDR3 covers 13 residues. J lost 2 bases, V lost 6 bases, and 3 bases had no gene match. Here the CDR3 reads CASRVTSAYEQYF. CDR3 sequence (DNA): TGTGCCAGCAGGGTGACTAGCGCCTACGAGCAGTACTTC.

About this clonotype: A much bigger clone sits one base away, suggesting this may be a read error. The chain employs TRBV7-9 and TRBJ2-7, with a tentative D call TRBD1 (6 bases). The germline CDR1 and CDR2 sequences are SEHNR and FQNEAQ (reference sequence). V dropped 4 bases and J dropped 4 bases, with 23 bases sitting between them. The CDR3 consists of 17 residues. CDR3 DNA: TGTGCCAGCAGCTACGGGACAACTGAAGGGGGTATATACGAGCAGTACTTC. Translated: CASSYGTTEGGIYEQYF.

This clonotype was seen repeatedly, ten times or more. The chain has TRBV2 and TRBJ2-3; TRBD2 is a possible D gene (5 bases). In germline, CDR1 is SNHLY, CDR2 FYNNEI. There are 14 residues in the CDR3. Trimming stripped 4 bases from V and 2 bases from J, with 10 bases between. The CDR3 protein is CASSAGLLTDTQYF. The CDR3 DNA reads TGTGCCAGCAGTGCCGGACTTCTCACAGATACGCAGTATTTT.

This clonotype has just a few counts. This chain links TRBV27 with TRBJ1-5, with a weak D call TRBD1 (5 bases). CDR1 is MNHEY and CDR2 is SMNVEV in the germline V gene (reference sequence). V was clipped by 0 bases and J by 2 bases, with 11 bases between them. The CDR3 has 16 residues. Here the CDR3 DNA reads TGTGCCAGCAGTTTATCGGCGGGGGAAGGCAATCAGCCCCAGCATTTT. It is translated as CASSLSAGEGNQPQHF.

In this sample, this clonotype turned up many times. V usage is TRBV27 and J usage is TRBJ2-7; D might be TRBD1 (6 bases). Trimming stripped 6 bases from V and 0 bases from J, with 15 bases between. The germline V gene encodes CDR1 MNHEY and CDR2 SMNVEV (reference sequence). The CDR3 contains 15 residues. The CDR3 DNA reads TGTGCCAGCAGCCCCAGGGGCGCGGGCTCCTACGAGCAGTACTTC. As protein: CASSPRGAGSYEQYF.

This clonotype was observed a handful of times. V gene TRBV7-9 combines with J gene TRBJ1-5; D is unclear. The CDR3 is 13 amino acids. Trimming removed 2 bases from V and 8 bases from J, with 10 bases in between. CDR1 and CDR2 (germline): SEHNR, FQNEAQ (reference sequence). The CDR3 protein is CASSLSGSEPQHF. CDR3 DNA sequence: TGTGCCAGCAGCTTATCCGGTTCTGAGCCCCAGCATTTT.

The sample holds a few counts of this clonotype. The genes are TRBV20-1 and TRBJ2-1; D possibly corresponds to TRBD2 (5 bases). Trimming removed 3 bases from V and 6 bases from J, with 21 bases in between. This CDR3 region has 16 residues. Germline assignment: CDR1 DFQATT and CDR2 SNEGSKA (reference sequence). The CDR3: CSASEEARGRGNEQFF. CDR3 bases: TGCAGTGCTAGTGAGGAGGCGAGAGGGCGCGGCAATGAGCAGTTCTTC.

This clonotype was counted a few times. The rearrangement uses TRBV5-6 and TRBJ2-1; D call uncertain. The V gene lost 2 bases and the J gene lost 0 bases, with 12 bases spanning the gap. The CDR3 totals 16 residues. Per germline, CDR1 SGHDT and CDR2 YYEEEE. As DNA, the CDR3 is TGTGCCAGCAGCTTCGACTTCCAGAGCTCCTACAATGAGCAGTTCTTC. This translates into CASSFDFQSSYNEQFF.

This clonotype was observed many times. The V and J genes are TRBV7-9 and TRBJ2-3; D might be TRBD2 (5 bases). The CDR3 runs 15 residues. V lost 4 bases, J lost 2 bases, and 13 bases lay in between. CDR1 and CDR2 from the germline V gene are SEHNR and FQNEAQ (reference sequence). In DNA, the CDR3 is TGTGCCAGCAGCTCCCGTGGTAGCGTCACAGATACGCAGTATTTT. Translation gives CASSSRGSVTDTQYF.